This T cell receptor (beta chain) was sequenced during a study of graft-versus-host responses after intestinal transplantation (dated by TCRdb to about 2021). Describing the broader study: The transplants that recipients received were multivisceral, liver-intestinal, or isolated intestinal. All recipients received anti-thymocyte globulin induction followed by maintenance tacrolimus and steroids for around three years. After intestinal transplantation, graft-versus-host and host-versus-graft alloreactive T cell clones in the graft, circulation and bone marrow were tracked using bulk TCR-beta CDR3 sequencing. To identify alloreactive clones, pre-transplant mixed lymphocyte reaction products were sequenced and compared with unstimulated pre-transplant donor and recipient T cells. The cohort enrolled about two dozen intestinal transplant recipients, one of whom was a retransplant, and a few patients without pretransplant specimens were excluded. Donor T cell macrochimerism was defined as a peak of at least 4% donor T cells among recipient peripheral blood mononuclear cells. Samples from a few later patients were sequenced in-house on an Illumina MiSeq with MiXCR processing rather than by the commercial service.

Trimming leaves V shorter by 4 bases and J shorter by 2 bases, with the junction holding 10 bases beyond the gene matches. The germline V gene gives CDR1 as SGHTA and CDR2 as FQGNSA. Counted from cysteine to phenylalanine, this CDR3 has 16 amino acids. Only the CDR3 DNA is retained, 48 bases long and in frame from the first base. Explained via the paper, the time point label denotes: cells obtained before transplantation from donor or recipient. CD3+CD4+ and CD3+CD8+ populations were FACS-sorted from unstimulated pre-transplant donor and recipient cells taken from spleen or lymph nodes. Library method: the immunoSEQ multiplex PCR assay. In most patients, genomic DNA was isolated using the Qiagen DNeasy Blood and Tissue Kit and sent frozen to Adaptive Biotechnologies for TCR sequencing. For most patients, high-throughput TCR-beta CDR3 sequencing of genomic DNA was performed by Adaptive Biotechnologies. For the original study's pipeline: TCR sequencing data were retrieved from Adaptive's ImmunoSEQ software for 15 to 20 patients, whereas a few other patients were processed with MiXCR and VDJtools. To correct CD4 versus CD8 sorting errors, sequences present in both subsets at a frequency ratio below 5:1 were removed. Because the origin of CDR3 nucleotide sequences shared between donor and recipient could not be assigned, those sequences were removed. At least 2-fold expansion over unstimulated cells and a minimum CFSE-low frequency of 0.002% (template counts) or 0.001% (read counts) were required for clones to be classified as alloreactive. Clones detected in sequenced pre-transplant spleen, lymph node, or MLR CFSE-low populations of the donor or recipient were defined as mappable. Cumulative frequency of alloreactive clones was calculated as a percentage of all sequences weighted by copy number. In its TCRdb copy, this immuneACCESS table keeps in-frame sequences only and misses some clones. Where compared with another copy, unresolved V genes explain less than half of these, and the others have no known cause. V and J calls and clone size are given by that table; D and trimming were obtained from the DNA. The sample contains about 120,000 clones, approximately 95% of them found a single time. Roughly 3.5% of the sample is in the top ten clones.

The full study reports these points: In the allografts of patients with donor T cell macrochimerism, GvH to HvG T cell clonal ratios were high. GvH clones were detected in recipient bone marrow, and some of these GvH clones were observed earlier in ileal mucosa or blood, consistent with an intestinal mucosal origin. Peak levels of circulating GvH clones were associated with declines in HvG clones early after transplant. The relatively low number and heterogeneity of intestinal transplant patients limited the conclusions.

Note on this clone: Its antigen is unknown. Nothing much larger sits one base from this clone, and base qualities are not available.

This receptor was taken from a human donor who received an intestinal transplant. The sequence links TRBV7-2 to TRBJ2-7; 8 central bases correspond to TRBD1. The source was unstimulated CD8+ T cells sorted from spleen or lymph node cells, collected before intestinal transplant. The CDR3 loop reads CASSSPDRDTPYEQYF. The sequenced DNA: TGTGCCAGCAGCTCCCCGGACAGGGATACACCCTACGAGCAGTACTTC.